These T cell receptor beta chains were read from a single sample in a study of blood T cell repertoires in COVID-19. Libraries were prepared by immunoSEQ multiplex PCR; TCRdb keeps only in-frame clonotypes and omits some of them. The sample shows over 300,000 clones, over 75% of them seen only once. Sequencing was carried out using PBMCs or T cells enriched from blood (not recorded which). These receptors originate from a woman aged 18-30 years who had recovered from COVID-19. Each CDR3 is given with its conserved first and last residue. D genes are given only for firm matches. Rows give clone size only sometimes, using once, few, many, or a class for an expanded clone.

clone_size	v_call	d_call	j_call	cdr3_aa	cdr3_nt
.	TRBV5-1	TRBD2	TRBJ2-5	CASRRSGGPQETQYF	TGCGCCAGCAGGAGATCGGGGGGGCCCCAAGAGACCCAGTACTTC
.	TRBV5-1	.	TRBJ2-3	CASRPGLTTDTQYF	TGCGCCAGCAGGCCGGGACTTACGACAGATACGCAGTATTTT
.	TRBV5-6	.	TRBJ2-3	CASSRTRDTQYF	TGTGCCAGCAGCCGCACTAGAGATACGCAGTATTTT
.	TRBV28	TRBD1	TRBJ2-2	CASSLLPGQGRPGDTGELFF	TGTGCCAGCAGTTTACTTCCGGGACAGGGGCGTCCTGGGGACACCGGGGAGCTGTTTTTT
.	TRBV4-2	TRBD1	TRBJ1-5	CASSQGTGNQPQHF	TGTGCCAGCAGCCAAGGGACAGGGAATCAGCCCCAGCATTTT
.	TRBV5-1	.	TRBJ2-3	CASSFTGDTQYF	TGCGCCAGCAGCTTCACGGGAGATACGCAGTATTTT
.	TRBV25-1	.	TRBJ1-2	CASMGGQNYGYTF	TGTGCCAGCATGGGGGGTCAGAACTATGGCTACACCTTC
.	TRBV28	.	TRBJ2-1	CASSLKRLGWASSYNEQFF	TGTGCCAGCAGTTTGAAACGGCTTGGGTGGGCAAGCTCCTACAATGAGCAGTTCTTC
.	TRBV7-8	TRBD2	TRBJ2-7	CASSSSSGGANVNEQYF	TGTGCCAGCAGCTCCTCTAGCGGGGGGGCCAATGTAAACGAGCAGTACTTC
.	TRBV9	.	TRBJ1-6	CASSVDSINSPLHF	TGTGCCAGCAGCGTAGACTCGATTAATTCACCCCTCCACTTT
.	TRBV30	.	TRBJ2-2	CAWSPVVGELFF	TGTGCCTGGAGCCCGGTGGTCGGGGAGCTGTTTTTT
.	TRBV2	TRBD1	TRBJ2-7	CASSELQGTGTYEQYF	TGTGCCAGCAGTGAGCTCCAAGGGACAGGGACCTACGAGCAGTACTTC
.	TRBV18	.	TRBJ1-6	CASSPRQPYNSPLHF	TGTGCCAGCTCTCCGCGACAGCCCTATAATTCACCCCTCCACTTT
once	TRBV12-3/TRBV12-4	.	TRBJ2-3	CASSLIGADTQYF	TGTGCCAGCAGTTTGATAGGAGCAGATACGCAGTATTTT
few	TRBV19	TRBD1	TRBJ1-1	CASFSRGPMNTEAFF	TGTGCCAGTTTTTCTAGGGGGCCCATGAACACTGAAGCTTTCTTT
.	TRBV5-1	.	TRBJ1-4	CASTRAPGSANEKLFF	TGCGCCAGCACCCGCGCCCCAGGGTCTGCTAATGAAAAACTGTTTTTT